A selection of T cell receptor beta chains follows, all from one sample in a study of beta chain features in type 1 diabetes. Assay used: immunoSEQ multiplex PCR; TCRdb lists only in-frame clones, some missing. The sample holds 630,000 or so clones, around an eighth seen once. The sample consisted of naive CD4+ T cells from blood. All receptors come from a young man with type 1 diabetes. Each CDR3 is given with its conserved first and last residue. D genes are given only for firm matches.

j_call v_call d_call cdr3_aa
TRBJ2-1 TRBV10-3 TRBD2 CAIKGGGALNEQFF
TRBJ2-7 TRBV4-2 - CASSLGSYEQYF
TRBJ1-5 TRBV9 - CASSVEPHQPQHF
TRBJ1-5 TRBV29-1 - CSVEEEGRQPQHF
TRBJ2-1 TRBV14 - CASSQGNELNEQFF
TRBJ2-7 TRBV27 - CASSFHPAYEQYF
TRBJ2-3 TRBV6-5 TRBD1 CASSYSGQGTDTQYF
TRBJ2-1 TRBV5-1 - CASSLWQRMNDNEQFF
TRBJ2-1 TRBV18 TRBD2 CASSPVAGGGSEQFF
TRBJ2-7 TRBV6-5 - CASSLSPGRYEQYF
TRBJ2-3 TRBV2 - CASSEAEGSTDTQYF
TRBJ1-5 TRBV2 - CASSRGLSNQPQHF
TRBJ2-1 TRBV29-1 - CSVDDSLSSYNEQFF
TRBJ2-1 TRBV30 TRBD2 CAWSVPPTSGGYNEQFF
TRBJ2-3 TRBV19 - CASRRWTAATDTQYF
TRBJ2-1 TRBV7-9 - CASSRAGGGNNEQFF
TRBJ1-2 TRBV29-1 - CCVELVGYGYTF
TRBJ2-3 TRBV21-1 - CASRQGATDTQYF
TRBJ2-2 TRBV13 - CASSLKGEATGELFF
TRBJ1-1 TRBV28 - CASIGYREAFF
TRBJ1-2 TRBV4-1 - CASSQPDRQHGYTF
TRBJ1-2 TRBV30 - CAWSAQQINYGYTF
TRBJ2-2 TRBV7-2 - CASSLYRVNTGELFF
TRBJ1-5 TRBV30 - CAWSVLGIDQPQHF
TRBJ2-5 TRBV5-1 TRBD2 CASSLDPGGSTQYF
TRBJ2-3 TRBV14 TRBD2 CASSLLAKAGVAADTQYF
TRBJ2-7 TRBV11-1 - CASSPREGSEQYF
TRBJ2-1 TRBV7-9 TRBD1 CASSLAKTGLYEQFF
TRBJ1-4 TRBV14 - CASSPWGNEKLFF
TRBJ1-4 TRBV30 - CACPLSSMGEKLFF
TRBJ2-3 TRBV5-1 - CASSFAGVTDTQYF
TRBJ2-1 TRBV19 TRBD2 CASSPGRAGETVDNEQFF
TRBJ2-1 TRBV7-7 - CASSLALRGGEQFF
TRBJ1-2 TRBV4-3 TRBD1 CASSPGQELNYGYTF
TRBJ1-2 TRBV14 - CASSQDTGLDGYTF
TRBJ2-7 TRBV11-2 TRBD2 CASSFWLAGALGEQYF
TRBJ2-1 TRBV15 TRBD2 CATSRDGSGSYNEQFF
TRBJ2-7 TRBV7-2 - CASSLVGRSAHEQYF
TRBJ2-3 TRBV9 - CASSVRGTPTDTQYF
TRBJ2-5 TRBV30 TRBD2 CAWTSGGETQYF
TRBJ2-5 TRBV30 - CAWSSGQETQYF
TRBJ2-3 TRBV7-7 TRBD2 CASSLLAGTSTDTQYF
TRBJ2-7 TRBV29-1 - CSVASDKNYEQYF
TRBJ2-3 TRBV7-6 - CASSPESTTQYF
TRBJ2-3 TRBV18 TRBD2 CASSPGLAGADTQYF
TRBJ2-5 TRBV9 TRBD2 CASSLRLAGPQETQYF
TRBJ1-4 TRBV9 - CASSVGSRPGANEKLFF
TRBJ2-5 TRBV2 - CASSARGETQYF
TRBJ2-3 TRBV15 TRBD2 CATSRGAGGNTDTQYF
TRBJ2-5 TRBV15 TRBD2 CATSRVEGLAEPQETQYF